Listed here are 9 T cell receptor beta chains from one sample, sequenced in a study of blood T cell repertoires in COVID-19. Using immunoSEQ multiplex PCR, the repertoire was profiled, and TCRdb retains in-frame clones only, with some absent. The repertoire includes some 150,000 clones, more than 80% of them detected once, and 1.5% to 2% sits in the top ten. Material: PBMCs or T cells enriched from blood (not recorded which). The receptors were sampled from a woman aged 18-29 years who had been exposed to COVID-19.

V is TRBV12-5 and J is TRBJ1-2; D may be TRBD1 (6 bases). The CDR3 runs to 13 residues. The germline CDR1 and CDR2 sequences are LGHNT and FRNRAP. Trimming took 6 bases from V and 3 from J, leaving 11 bases between them. The CDR3 loop reads CASGPQGYYGYTF. CDR3 nucleotides: TGTGCTAGTGGCCCTCAGGGGTACTATGGCTACACCTTC.

The genes are TRBV6-2 or TRBV6-3 and TRBJ2-6, with D maybe TRBD2 (6 bases). The germline V and J ends were trimmed by 1 base and 2 bases, with 6 bases remaining between them. Germline V lookup: CDR1 MNHEY, CDR2 SVGEGT. This CDR3 region has 15 residues. This chain's CDR3 is CASSYWRAGANVLTF. In nucleotides, the CDR3 is TGTGCCAGCAGTTACTGGAGGGCTGGGGCCAACGTCCTGACTTTC.

This clone was seen only once. The J gene is TRBJ2-7, the V gene TRBV5-1, with D uncertain. Germline assignment: CDR1 SGHRS and CDR2 YFSETQ. The CDR3 has 13 amino acids. Trimming shortened V by 3 bases and J by 0 bases, and 7 bases separated the two germline ends. CDR3 nucleotide sequence: TGCGCCAGCAGCTCAGACAACTCCTACGAGCAGTACTTC. Translated: CASSSDNSYEQYF.

This clone has a single count. The chain recombines TRBV18 with TRBJ2-3; no clear D. Germline V lookup: CDR1 KGHSH, CDR2 LQKENI. This CDR3 has 14 amino acids. V was cut by 2 bases and J by 1 base, with 7 bases left in between. This CDR3 reads CASSPFERTDTQYF. The CDR3 DNA follows: TGTGCCAGCTCACCATTCGAGCGCACAGATACGCAGTATTTT.

The chain is built from TRBV11-3 and TRBJ2-1, with D possibly TRBD1 on 5 matching bases. CDR1 and CDR2 from the germline V gene are SGHNT and YENEEA. The CDR3 length is 14 residues. Trimming stripped 3 bases from V and 6 bases from J, with 12 bases between. The CDR3 reads CASSLMDKGNEQFF. The CDR3 nucleotides read TGTGCCAGCAGCTTGATGGACAAGGGCAATGAGCAGTTCTTC.

The CDR3 loop is CASALQGLNQPQHF. CDR3 sequence (DNA): TGTGCCAGCGCGCTACAGGGGCTCAATCAGCCCCAGCATTTT. V is TRBV19 and J is TRBJ1-5; TRBD1 agrees at 7 bases. This CDR3 has 14 amino acids. CDR1 is LNHDA, CDR2 SQIVND, per germline (reference sequence). V trimming: 9 bases; J trimming: 3 bases; junction bases outside the gene matches: 8.

The chain is built from TRBV3-1 (or the pseudogene TRBV3-2) and TRBJ2-7; maybe TRBD2 (5 bases). CDR3 length: 12 residues. Per the germline V gene, CDR1 is LGHDT and CDR2 is YNNKEL (reference sequence). V was shortened by 2 bases and J by 7 bases, with 9 bases between the two germline ends. The CDR3 sequence: CASSQLTGEQYF. The CDR3 coding sequence is TGTGCCAGCAGCCAATTAACGGGGGAGCAGTACTTC.

The chain recombines TRBV9 with TRBJ2-2, with 7 bases fitting TRBD2. Trimming cost V 4 bases and J 4 bases; bases outside gene matches: 4. Germline lookup yields CDR1 SGDLS and CDR2 YYNGEE. The length of the CDR3 is 14 residues. The CDR3 coding sequence is TGTGCCAGCAGCCCTGGGGGGGGCACCGGGGAGCTGTTTTTT. This encodes CASSPGGGTGELFF.

This chain links TRBV3-1 (or the pseudogene TRBV3-2) with TRBJ1-1; D is ambiguous. Looked up from germline, CDR1 is LGHDT and CDR2 is YNNKEL (reference sequence). With 0 bases removed from V and 8 bases from J, the gap between germline ends came to 10 bases. CDR3 length: 13 amino acids. In DNA, the CDR3 is TGTGCCAGCAGCCAAGATCCATTGACAGAAGCTTTCTTT. Encoded protein: CASSQDPLTEAFF.